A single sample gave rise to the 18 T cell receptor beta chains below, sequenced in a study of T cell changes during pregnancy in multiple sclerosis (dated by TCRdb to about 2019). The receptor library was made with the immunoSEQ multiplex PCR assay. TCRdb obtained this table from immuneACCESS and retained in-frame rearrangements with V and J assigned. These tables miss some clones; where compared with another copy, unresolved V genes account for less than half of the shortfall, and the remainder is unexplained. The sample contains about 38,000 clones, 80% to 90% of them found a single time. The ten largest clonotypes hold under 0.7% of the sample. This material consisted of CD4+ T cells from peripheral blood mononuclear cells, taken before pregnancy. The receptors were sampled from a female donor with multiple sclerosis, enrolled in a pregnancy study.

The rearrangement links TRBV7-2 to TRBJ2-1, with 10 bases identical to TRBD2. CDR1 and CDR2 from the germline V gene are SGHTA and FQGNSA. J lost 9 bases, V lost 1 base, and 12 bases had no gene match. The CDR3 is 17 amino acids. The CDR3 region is CASSLGSASGGRFEQFF. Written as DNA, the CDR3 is TGTGCCAGCAGCTTAGGGTCGGCTAGCGGGGGCCGCTTTGAGCAGTTCTTC.

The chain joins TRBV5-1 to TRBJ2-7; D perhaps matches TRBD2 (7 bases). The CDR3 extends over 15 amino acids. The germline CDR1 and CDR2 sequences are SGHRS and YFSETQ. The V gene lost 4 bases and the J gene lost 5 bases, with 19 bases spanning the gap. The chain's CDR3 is CASSAAGASWNEQYF. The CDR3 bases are TGCGCCAGCAGCGCTGCGGGGGCCTCTTGGAACGAGCAGTACTTC.

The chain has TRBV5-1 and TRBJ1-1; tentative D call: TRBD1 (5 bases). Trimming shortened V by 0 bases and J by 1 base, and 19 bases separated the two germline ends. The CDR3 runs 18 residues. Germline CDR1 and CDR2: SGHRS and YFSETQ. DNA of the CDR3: TGCGCCAGCAGCTTGGATCAGGGTGGTCCGTTTCGGAACACTGAAGCTTTCTTT. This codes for CASSLDQGGPFRNTEAFF.

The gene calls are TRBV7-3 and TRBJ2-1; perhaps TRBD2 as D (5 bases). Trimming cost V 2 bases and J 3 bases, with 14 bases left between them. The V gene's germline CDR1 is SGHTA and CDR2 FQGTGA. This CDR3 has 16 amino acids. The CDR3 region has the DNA TGTGCCAGCAGCTTACTCCCATCTCGGGACTACAATGAGCAGTTCTTC. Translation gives CASSLLPSRDYNEQFF.

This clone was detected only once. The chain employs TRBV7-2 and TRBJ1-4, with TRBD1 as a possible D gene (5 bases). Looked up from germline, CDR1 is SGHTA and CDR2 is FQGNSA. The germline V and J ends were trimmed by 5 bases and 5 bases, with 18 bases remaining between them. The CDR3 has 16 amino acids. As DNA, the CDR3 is TGTGCCAGCAGCCCACACCGGCAGGGCGAAAATGAAAAACTGTTTTTT. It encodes CASSPHRQGENEKLFF.

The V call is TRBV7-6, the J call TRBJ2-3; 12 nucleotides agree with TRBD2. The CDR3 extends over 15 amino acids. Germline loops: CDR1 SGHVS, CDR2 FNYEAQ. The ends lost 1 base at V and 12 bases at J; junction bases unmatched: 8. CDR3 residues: CASSLEASGGGPQYF. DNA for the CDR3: TGTGCCAGCAGCTTAGAGGCTAGCGGGGGGGGCCCCCAGTATTTT.

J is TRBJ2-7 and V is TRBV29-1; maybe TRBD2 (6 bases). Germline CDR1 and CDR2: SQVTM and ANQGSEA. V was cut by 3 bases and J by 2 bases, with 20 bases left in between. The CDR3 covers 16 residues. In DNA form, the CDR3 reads TGCAGCGTTGAGGGGGGACTCGACTCACTTCCCTACGAGCAGTACTTC. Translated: CSVEGGLDSLPYEQYF.

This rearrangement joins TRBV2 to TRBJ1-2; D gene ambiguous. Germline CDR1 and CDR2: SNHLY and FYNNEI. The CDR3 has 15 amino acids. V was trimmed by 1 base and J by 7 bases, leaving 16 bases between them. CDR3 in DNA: TGTGCCAGCAGTGAAGGGGAGGCCCTCCTCGGTGGCTACACCTTC. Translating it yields CASSEGEALLGGYTF. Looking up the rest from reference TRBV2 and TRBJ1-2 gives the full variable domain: EPEVTQTPSHQVTQMGQEVILRCVPISNHLYFYWYRQILGQKVEFLVSFYNNEISEKSEIFDDQFSVERPDGSNFTLKIRSTKLEDSAMYFCASSEGEALLGGYTFGSGTRLTVV.

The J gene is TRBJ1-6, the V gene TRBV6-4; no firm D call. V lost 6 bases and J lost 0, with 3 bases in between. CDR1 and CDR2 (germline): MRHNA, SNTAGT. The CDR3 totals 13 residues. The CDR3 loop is CASRSSYNSPLHF. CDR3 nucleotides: TGTGCCAGCAGGAGCTCCTATAATTCACCCCTCCACTTT.

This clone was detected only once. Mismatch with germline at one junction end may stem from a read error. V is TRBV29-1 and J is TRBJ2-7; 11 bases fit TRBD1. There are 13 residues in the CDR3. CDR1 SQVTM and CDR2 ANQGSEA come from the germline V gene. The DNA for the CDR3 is TGCAGCGTGGAAGGACAGGGGGCCGTCGAGCAGTACTTC. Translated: CSVEGQGAVEQYF.

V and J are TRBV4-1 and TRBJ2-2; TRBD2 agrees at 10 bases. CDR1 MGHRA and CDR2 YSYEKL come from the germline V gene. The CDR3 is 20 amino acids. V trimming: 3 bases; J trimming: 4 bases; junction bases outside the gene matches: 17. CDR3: CASSQGKLAGDPSRTGELFF. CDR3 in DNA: TGCGCCAGCAGCCAGGGGAAGCTAGCGGGGGATCCCTCCCGCACCGGGGAGCTGTTTTTT.

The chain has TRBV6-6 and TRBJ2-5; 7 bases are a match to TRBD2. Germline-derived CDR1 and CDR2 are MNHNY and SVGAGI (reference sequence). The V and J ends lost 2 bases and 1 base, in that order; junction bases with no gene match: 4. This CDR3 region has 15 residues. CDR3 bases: TGTGCCAGCAGTTACGGAGCGGGGATCCAAGAGACCCAGTACTTC. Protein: CASSYGAGIQETQYF.

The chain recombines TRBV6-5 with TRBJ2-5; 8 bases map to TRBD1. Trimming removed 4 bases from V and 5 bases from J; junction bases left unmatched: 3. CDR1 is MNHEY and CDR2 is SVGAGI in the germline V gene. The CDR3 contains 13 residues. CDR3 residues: CASSSTGGETQYF. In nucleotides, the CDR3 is TGTGCCAGCAGTTCCACAGGGGGGGAGACCCAGTACTTC.

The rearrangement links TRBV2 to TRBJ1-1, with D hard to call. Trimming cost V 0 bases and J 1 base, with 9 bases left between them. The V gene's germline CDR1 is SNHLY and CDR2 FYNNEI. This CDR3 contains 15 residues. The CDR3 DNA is TGTGCCAGCAGTGAAGCGCTTCTGAGGAACACTGAAGCTTTCTTT. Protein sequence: CASSEALLRNTEAFF.

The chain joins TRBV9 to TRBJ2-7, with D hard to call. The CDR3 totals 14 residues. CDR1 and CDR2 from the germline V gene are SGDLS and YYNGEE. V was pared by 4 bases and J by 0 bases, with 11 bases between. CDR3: CASSPLRNSYEQYF. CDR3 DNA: TGTGCCAGCAGCCCCTTGCGGAACTCCTACGAGCAGTACTTC.

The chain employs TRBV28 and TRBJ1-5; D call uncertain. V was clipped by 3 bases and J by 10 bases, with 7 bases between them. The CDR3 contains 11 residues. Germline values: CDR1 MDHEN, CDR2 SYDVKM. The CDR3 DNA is TGTGCCAGCAGTTTGCGAGATCCCCAGCATTTT. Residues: CASSLRDPQHF.

The CDR3 DNA follows: TGTGCCAGCAGCTTACCGACAGGGGCGAACACCATATATTTT. Translating gives CASSLPTGANTIYF. The rearrangement links TRBV7-9 to TRBJ1-3, with 8 nucleotides matching TRBD1. CDR1 and CDR2 (germline): SEHNR, FQNEAQ (reference sequence). The CDR3 runs 14 residues. J was trimmed by 7 bases and V by 2 bases; bases with no gene match: 4.

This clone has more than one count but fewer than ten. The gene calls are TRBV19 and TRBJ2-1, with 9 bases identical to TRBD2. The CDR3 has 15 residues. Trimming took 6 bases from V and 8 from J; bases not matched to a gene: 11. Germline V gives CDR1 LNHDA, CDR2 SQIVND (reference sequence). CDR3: CASRPWRAGGYEQFF. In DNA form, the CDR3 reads TGTGCCAGTAGGCCCTGGCGAGCGGGGGGTTATGAGCAGTTCTTC.